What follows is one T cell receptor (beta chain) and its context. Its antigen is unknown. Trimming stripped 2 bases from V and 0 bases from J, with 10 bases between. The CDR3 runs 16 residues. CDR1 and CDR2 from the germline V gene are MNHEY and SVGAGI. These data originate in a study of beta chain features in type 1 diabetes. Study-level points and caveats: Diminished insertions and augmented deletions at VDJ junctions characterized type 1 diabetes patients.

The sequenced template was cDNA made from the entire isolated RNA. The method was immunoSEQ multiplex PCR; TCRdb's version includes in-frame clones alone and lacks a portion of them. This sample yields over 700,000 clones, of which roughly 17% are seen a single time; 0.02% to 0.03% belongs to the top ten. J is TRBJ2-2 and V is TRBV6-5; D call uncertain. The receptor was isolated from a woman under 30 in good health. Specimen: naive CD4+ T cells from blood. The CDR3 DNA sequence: TGTGCCAGCAGTTACGGGCTCAGCGCGAACACCGGGGAGCTGTTTTTT. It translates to CASSYGLSANTGELFF.